Presented here are 28 T cell receptor beta chains from one specimen sequenced in a study of tumor-infiltrating lymphocytes in primary liver carcinoma. Without any cell sorting, roughly 18-34 mg of bulk tissue yielded co-extracted RNA and DNA. TCR beta cDNA was made from approximately 500 ng total RNA with a constant-region primer. What produced the TCR beta libraries was three nested multiplex PCR rounds using slightly modified ARM-PCR. The two initial PCR rounds, around 10 cycles each, used TRBV1-TRBV30 forward and C-beta reverse primers. TCRdb analysed the multiplex PCR reads with MiXCR anew, one entry per CDR3 protein. The sample shows about 200,000 distinct CDR3 sequences, roughly 80% of them seen only once. The material sequenced was tumor tissue from primary liver carcinoma. These receptors came from a man in his forties with primary liver carcinoma and hepatitis B virus infection.

A single count supports this clonotype. The junction and the germline gene differ at one end; a read error may be behind it. V gene TRBV11-2 combines with J gene TRBJ2-7; D is tentatively TRBD1 or TRBD2 (5 bases each). The CDR3 consists of 12 residues. Germline V lookup: CDR1 SGHAT, CDR2 FQNNGV. The CDR3 DNA is TGTGCCAGCAGTCTCGGGGCCTACGAGCAATACTTC. This gives the protein CASSLGAYEQYF.

Points on this clonotype: Likely a read error: the CDR3 ends without its conserved phenylalanine or tryptophan. The chain carries TRBV29-1 and TRBJ2-1; D is unclear. The germline V and J ends were trimmed by 8 bases and 8 bases, with 19 bases remaining between them. The CDR3 runs to 13 residues. Germline V lookup: CDR1 SQVTM, CDR2 ANQGSEA. CDR3 residues: CSLLVSPGHEQFL. In DNA, the CDR3 is TGCAGCCTTCTGGTATCGCCCGGGCATGAGCAGTTCTTA.

Points on this clonotype: This may be a read error, as it is one base from a much larger clone. The chain employs TRBV5-1 and TRBJ2-1; unclear D gene. This CDR3 is built from 14 residues. V lost 5 bases to trimming and J lost 1 base, with 10 bases between them. Germline V lookup: CDR1 SGHRS, CDR2 YFSETQ. The CDR3 DNA is TGCGCCAGCAGTCGGATGAGATCCTACAATGAGCAGTTCTTC. It translates to CASSRMRSYNEQFF.

A remark on this clonotype: This CDR3 is missing its conserved last phenylalanine or tryptophan, likely due to a read error. The chain recombines TRBV6-2 or TRBV6-3 with TRBJ2-6; a possible D gene is TRBD2 (6 bases). CDR3 size: 16 residues. CDR1 is MNHEY and CDR2 is SVGEGT in the germline V gene. CDR3 loop: CASSYTGLSRANVLTY. The CDR3 nucleotides read TGTGCCAGCAGTTACACGGGACTCTCTAGGGCCAACGTCCTGACTTAC.

Of note for this clonotype: A read error may produce the germline difference seen at one junction end. The chain is built from TRBV11-1 and TRBJ2-1, with D possibly being TRBD1 or TRBD2 (5 bases each). The CDR3 is 15 residues long. Germline CDR1 reads SGHAT; CDR2 reads FQDESV (reference sequence). For the CDR3, the DNA is TGTGCCAGCAGCTTCGAGGGACCGCTAGACAATGAGCGGTTTTTC. This encodes CASSFEGPLDNERFF. Full variable domain (rest looked up from reference TRBV11-1 and TRBJ2-1): EAEVAQSPRYKITEKSQAVAFWCDPISGHATLYWYRQILGQGPELLVQFQDESVVDDSQLPKDRFSAERLKGVDSTLKIQPAELGDSAMYLCASSFEGPLDNERFFGPGTRLTVL.

Notes on this clonotype: This likely comes from a read error, as the CDR3 has no conserved phenylalanine or tryptophan at its end. The rearrangement uses TRBV12-3 or TRBV12-4 and TRBJ2-5; D unclear. There are 16 residues in the CDR3. CDR3 nucleotide sequence: TGTGCCAGCAGTTTTTCGGTGCAACGAGTCCAAGAAACCCAGTACTCC. Its protein product is CASSFSVQRVQETQYS.

To note about this clonotype: At one end the junction does not follow the germline gene, possibly because of a read error. The chain uses TRBV5-8 and TRBJ2-1; D possibly corresponds to TRBD2 (6 bases). CDR3 length: 15 amino acids. Per germline, CDR1 SGHTS and CDR2 YDEGEE. CDR3 nucleotide sequence: TGTGTCAGCAGCCCCTCAGTAATGGGAGGCTATGAACAGTTCTTT. It codes for CVSSPSVMGGYEQFF.

J is TRBJ2-7 and V is TRBV29-1; no reliable D call. The CDR3 totals 16 residues. Trimming left V 8 bases short and J 3 bases short, with 26 bases between. Germline loops: CDR1 SQVTM, CDR2 ANQGSEA. The CDR3 nucleotides are TGCAGCACCATGACATCTGAGACCGGCACTCTCTACGAGCAGTACTTC. Its translation is CSTMTSETGTLYEQYF.

This chain uses TRBV29-1 with TRBJ2-7; TRBD1 or TRBD2 may be the D gene (5 bases each). The CDR3 consists of 16 residues. Germline V gives CDR1 SQVTM, CDR2 ANQGSEA. V was pared by 7 bases and J by 12 bases, with 34 bases between. CDR3 bases: TGCAGCGCCATGACACCTGGGACCGGCACTCCCTACGTGCTGTACTTC. The encoded protein is CSAMTPGTGTPYVLYF.

This clonotype was recorded only once. At one of its ends the junction is not consistent with the germline gene, which may arise from a read error. The genes are TRBV4-3 and TRBJ1-3; D may be TRBD1 (5 bases). CDR3 length: 14 amino acids. The germline V gene encodes CDR1 LGHNA and CDR2 YSLEER. CDR3 nucleotide sequence: TGCACCAGTAGCCAAGGACAACTGGGAAACACCATATATTTT. Translating it yields CTSSQGQLGNTIYF.

This clonotype was counted a few times. The chain combines TRBV11-3 with TRBJ2-5; a possible D gene is TRBD1 (6 bases). Germline assignment: CDR1 SGHNT and CDR2 YENEEA. The CDR3 length is 15 residues. V was clipped by 6 bases and J by 4 bases, with 18 bases between them. In DNA form, the CDR3 reads TGTGCCAGCAGTCTCGGGGCAGGGGAAAGAGAGACCCAGTACTTC. Protein: CASSLGAGERETQYF.

Remarks on this clonotype: Mismatch with germline at one junction end may stem from a read error. The chain recombines TRBV7-9 with TRBJ1-1, with D perhaps matching TRBD1 (5 bases). CDR1 and CDR2 (germline): SEHNR, FQNEAQ (reference sequence). CDR3 size: 13 residues. The CDR3 sequence: CASSLQEGIEAFF. In DNA, the CDR3 is TGCGCCAGCAGCTTACAGGAGGGGATTGAAGCTTTCTTT.

Notes on this clonotype: A much more abundant neighbour one base away suggests this may be a read error. The chain joins TRBV14 to TRBJ2-7, with 7 nucleotides matching TRBD2. After removal of 1 base from V and 4 bases from J, the junction contained 19 bases not matched to a gene. CDR1 and CDR2 from the germline V gene are SGHDN and FVKESK. This CDR3 region has 19 residues. The CDR3 spells CASSQGRTRGQPYSYEQYF. CDR3 DNA sequence: TGTGCCAGCAGCCAAGGGCGGACTAGGGGTCAACCATACTCTTACGAGCAGTACTTC.

In its sample, this clonotype was seen once. V is TRBV11-1 and J is TRBJ2-7; D gene uncertain. V was clipped by 9 bases and J by 2 bases, with 11 bases between them. Germline CDR1 SGHAT, CDR2 FQDESV (reference sequence). This CDR3 region has 12 residues. The CDR3, as DNA: TGTGCCAGTAACTGGAACCCCTACGAGCAGTACTTC. It yields the protein CASNWNPYEQYF. Drawing the rest from reference TRBV11-1 and TRBJ2-7, the complete variable domain is EAEVAQSPRYKITEKSQAVAFWCDPISGHATLYWYRQILGQGPELLVQFQDESVVDDSQLPKDRFSAERLKGVDSTLKIQPAELGDSAMYLCASNWNPYEQYFGPGTRLTVT.

The chain couples TRBV5-5 to TRBJ2-3; possible D gene TRBD1, 5 bases. The CDR3 consists of 11 residues. Trimming removed 5 bases from V and 8 bases from J, with 9 bases in between. The germline gives CDR1 SGHKS, CDR2 YYEKEE (reference sequence). This CDR3 is CASRYGATQYF. In nucleotides, the CDR3 is TGTGCCAGCAGATATGGGGCTACGCAGTATTTT. The full variable domain, rest sourced from reference TRBV5-5 and TRBJ2-3, is DAGVTQSPTHLIKTRGQQVTLRCSPISGHKSVSWYQQVLGQGPQFIFQYYEKEERGRGNFPDRFSARQFPNYSSELNVNALLLGDSALYLCASRYGATQYFGPGTRLTVL.

Notes on this clonotype: One end of the junction is discordant with germline, which a read error may explain. The V and J genes are TRBV6-2 or TRBV6-3 and TRBJ2-7, with D perhaps matching TRBD2 (5 bases). From germline, CDR1 is MNHEY and CDR2 SVGEGT. This CDR3 is built from 14 residues. The CDR3 is CDSSLRDRAHEQYF. As DNA, the CDR3 is TGTGACAGCAGCCTCCGGGATAGGGCCCACGAGCAGTATTTC.

As for this clonotype: One junction end does not reproduce the germline sequence, and a read error may be involved. This chain joins TRBV12-3 or TRBV12-4 and TRBJ2-5; 8 nucleotides align to TRBD2. This CDR3 comprises 15 residues. The CDR3 sequence: CSTAEVVAGLETQYF. As DNA, the CDR3 is TGTTCCACCGCAGAAGTGGTAGCGGGGCTTGAGACCCAGTATTTC.

As regards this clonotype: At one end the junction does not follow the germline gene, possibly because of a read error. The V gene is TRBV5-4, the J gene TRBJ2-7; D is uncertain. The CDR3 extends over 14 amino acids. Germline V CDR1 and CDR2: SGHNT, YYREEE (reference sequence). The CDR3 bases are TGTGCCGGCAGCTTGGCCGATTTCTCCTACGAGCAGTACTTC. This codes for CAGSLADFSYEQYF.

Note on this clonotype: A read error may produce the germline difference seen at one junction end. This sequence joins TRBV25-1 and TRBJ2-3; D call uncertain. The germline CDR1 and CDR2 sequences are MGHDK and SYGVNS. The CDR3 consists of 16 residues. The CDR3 reads CASSEYIGASADTRYF. The DNA for the CDR3 is TGTGCCAGCAGTGAATATATCGGAGCCAGCGCAGATACGCGGTATTTT.

This clonotype was counted a few times. A read error is possible here, since a much larger clone lies one base away. The chain links TRBV10-3 to TRBJ2-2; D gene unclear. The CDR3 runs to 15 residues. CDR1 is ENHRY, CDR2 SYGVKD, per germline. The V gene lost 2 bases and the J gene lost 1 base, with 8 bases spanning the gap. The CDR3 DNA sequence: TGTGCCATCAGTGAGCAACAGAGGAACACCGGGGAGCTGTTTTTT. Protein product: CAISEQQRNTGELFF.

In the case of this clonotype: Because it lacks the conserved phenylalanine or tryptophan at the end, this CDR3 is likely a read error. The DNA is left out, because the CDR3 cannot be placed on it with certainty; the CDR3 is given as TCRdb lists it. V is TRBV10-3 and J is TRBJ2-7; no DNA check was done on the table's D call, TRBD2. In germline, CDR1 is ENHRY, CDR2 SYGVKD. From its first to its last residue, the CDR3 has 13 amino acids. CDR3 sequence: CAISLAENYEPYL.

On this clonotype: The junction departs from germline at one end; a sequencing error may be responsible. This chain uses TRBV5-1 with TRBJ1-1, with 7 nucleotides matching TRBD1. This CDR3 has 15 residues. Germline CDR1 SGHRS, CDR2 YFSETQ. The CDR3 DNA follows: TGCACCAGCAGCACCGAACAGGGGAAGCACACTGAAGCTTTATTT. Amino acid sequence: CTSSTEQGKHTEALF. Full variable domain (outside the CDR3, taken from reference TRBV5-1 and TRBJ1-1): KAGVTQTPRYLIKTRGQQVTLSCSPISGHRSVSWYQQTPGQGLQFLFEYFSETQRNKGNFPGRFSGRQFSNSRSEMNVSTLELGDSALYLCTSSTEQGKHTEALFGQGTRLTVV.

This clonotype was detected only once. An end of the junction does not agree with germline; a read error may underlie this. The rearrangement links TRBV12-3 or TRBV12-4 to TRBJ1-2; D ambiguous. The CDR3 has 12 residues. The CDR3 nucleotides are TGTGTCAGCAGTTTAGAGGGTCACGGCTACACCTTC. Translated, it gives CVSSLEGHGYTF.

The chain carries TRBV6-2 or TRBV6-3 and TRBJ2-1; 7 bases map to TRBD1. Germline V lookup: CDR1 MNHEY, CDR2 SVGEGT. The J segment lost 3 bases and the V segment lost 6 bases, leaving 8 bases of the junction unmatched. CDR3 length equals 15 residues. The CDR3 reads CASSILDRDYNEQFF. The CDR3 DNA reads TGTGCCAGCAGCATACTCGACAGGGACTACAATGAGCAGTTCTTC.

Ten or more counts support this clonotype. The CDR3 DNA is TGTGCCAGCAGCTTTAGTCACAATGAGCAGTTCTTC. Translation gives CASSFSHNEQFF. The chain is built from TRBV7-8 and TRBJ2-1; D unresolved. Trimming shortened V by 3 bases and J by 5 bases, and 5 bases separated the two germline ends. The germline V gene encodes CDR1 SGHVS and CDR2 FQNEAQ. The CDR3 is 12 residues long.

As for this clonotype: A single base separates this from a much larger clone, so it may be a read error. The chain is built from TRBV5-1 and TRBJ2-2; D gene ambiguous. CDR3 length equals 14 residues. Germline loops: CDR1 SGHRS, CDR2 YFSETQ. V lost 4 bases and J 1 base, leaving 8 bases between the germline ends. The CDR3, as DNA: TGCGCCAGCAGCCCCCCCGTGAACACCGGGGAGCTGTTTTTT. It specifies CASSPPVNTGELFF.

In this sample, this clonotype turned up a few times. A read error may explain this, as a much larger clone is one base away. The chain combines TRBV7-8 with TRBJ2-6; tentative D call: TRBD1 (5 bases). This CDR3 is 14 amino acids long. Germline-derived CDR1 and CDR2 are SGHVS and FQNEAQ. The CDR3 loop is CARSYRSGANVLTF. CDR3 nucleotide sequence: TGTGCCAGGAGCTACAGGTCTGGGGCCAACGTCCTGACTTTC.

The gene calls are TRBV6-2 or TRBV6-3 and TRBJ1-2, with TRBD1 as a possible D gene (6 bases). Trimming took off 9 bases at V and 5 bases at J, with 25 bases between the two ends. Germline V gene data show CDR1 as MNHEY and CDR2 as SVGEGT. This CDR3 spans 16 amino acids. The CDR3 DNA reads TGTGCCAGTAGGGGAAGTGAACAGGGCGTTAAATATGGCTACACCTTC. Protein product: CASRGSEQGVKYGYTF.